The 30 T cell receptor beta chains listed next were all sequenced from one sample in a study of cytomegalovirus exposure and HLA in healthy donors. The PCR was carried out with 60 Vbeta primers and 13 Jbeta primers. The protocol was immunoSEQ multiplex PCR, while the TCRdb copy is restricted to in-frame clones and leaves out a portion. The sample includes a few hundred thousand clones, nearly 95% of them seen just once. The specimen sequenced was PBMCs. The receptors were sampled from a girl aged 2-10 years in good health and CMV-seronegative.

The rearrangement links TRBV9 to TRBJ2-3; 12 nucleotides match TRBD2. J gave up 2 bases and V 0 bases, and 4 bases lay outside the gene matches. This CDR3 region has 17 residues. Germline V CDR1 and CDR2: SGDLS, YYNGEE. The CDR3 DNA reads TGTGCCAGCAGCGTAGGACTAGCGGGGGCCCACACAGATACGCAGTATTTT. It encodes CASSVGLAGAHTDTQYF.

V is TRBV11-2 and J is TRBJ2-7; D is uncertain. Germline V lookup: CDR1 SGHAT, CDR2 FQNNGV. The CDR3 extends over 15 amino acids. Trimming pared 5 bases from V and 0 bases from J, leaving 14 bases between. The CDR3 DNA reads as TGTGCCAGCAGCGAAATGGTGGCAGGCTCCTACGAGCAGTACTTC. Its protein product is CASSEMVAGSYEQYF.

The CDR3 DNA reads as TGTGCCAGCAGCCCATACGGGGGAGAAGGATCACCCCTCCACTTT. This sequence encodes CASSPYGGEGSPLHF. The chain recombines TRBV7-6 with TRBJ1-6; D is possibly TRBD1 (5 bases). Germline-derived CDR1 and CDR2 are SGHVS and FNYEAQ. The V end was cut by 5 bases, the J end by 10 bases, with 18 bases between. This CDR3 spans 15 amino acids.

CDR3 loop: CSANRDNEQFF. CDR3 DNA sequence: TGCAGTGCTAACAGGGACAATGAGCAGTTCTTC. The V and J genes are TRBV20-1 and TRBJ2-1, with D possibly TRBD1 on 6 matching bases. The CDR3 length is 11 residues. Germline V gene data show CDR1 as DFQATT and CDR2 as SNEGSKA (reference sequence). V was shortened by 4 bases and J by 5 bases, with 6 bases between the two germline ends.

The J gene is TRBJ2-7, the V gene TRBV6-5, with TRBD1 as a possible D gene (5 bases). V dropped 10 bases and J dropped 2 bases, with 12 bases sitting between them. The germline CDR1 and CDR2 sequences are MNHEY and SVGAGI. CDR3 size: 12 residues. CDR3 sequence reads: CATQTVAYEQYF. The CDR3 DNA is TGTGCCACCCAGACAGTGGCCTACGAGCAGTACTTC.

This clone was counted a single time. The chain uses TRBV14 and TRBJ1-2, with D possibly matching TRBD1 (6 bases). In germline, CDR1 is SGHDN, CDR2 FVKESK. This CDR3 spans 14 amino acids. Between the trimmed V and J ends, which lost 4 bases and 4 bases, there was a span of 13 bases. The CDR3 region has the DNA TGTGCCAGCAGCCCGGGGGGGGGCGGCTATGGCTACACCTTC. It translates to CASSPGGGGYGYTF.

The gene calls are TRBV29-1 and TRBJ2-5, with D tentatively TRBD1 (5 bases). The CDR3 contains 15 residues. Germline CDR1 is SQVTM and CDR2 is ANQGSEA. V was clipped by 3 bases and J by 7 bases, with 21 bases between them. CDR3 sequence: CSVERLATTDRTQYF. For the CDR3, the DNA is TGCAGCGTTGAGCGGCTGGCTACAACTGACAGGACCCAGTACTTC.

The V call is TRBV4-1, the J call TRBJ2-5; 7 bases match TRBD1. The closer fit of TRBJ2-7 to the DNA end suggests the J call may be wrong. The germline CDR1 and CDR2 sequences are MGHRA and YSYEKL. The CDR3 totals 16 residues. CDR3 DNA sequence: TGCGCCAGCAGCCAAGATCAACAGGGGAAGTACTACGAGCAGTACTTC. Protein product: CASSQDQQGKYYEQYF.

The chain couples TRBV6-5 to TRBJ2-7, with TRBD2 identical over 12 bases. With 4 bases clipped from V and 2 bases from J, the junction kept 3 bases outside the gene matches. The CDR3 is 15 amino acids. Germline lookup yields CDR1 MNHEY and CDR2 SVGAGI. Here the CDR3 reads CASSSTSGRPYEQYF. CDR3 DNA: TGTGCCAGCAGTTCGACTAGCGGGAGACCCTACGAGCAGTACTTC.

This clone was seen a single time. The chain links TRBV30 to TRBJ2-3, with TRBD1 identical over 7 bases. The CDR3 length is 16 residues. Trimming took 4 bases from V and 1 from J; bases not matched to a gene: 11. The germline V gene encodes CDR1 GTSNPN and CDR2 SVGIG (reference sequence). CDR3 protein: CAWNHRGQDRTDTQYF. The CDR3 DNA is TGTGCCTGGAATCATAGAGGACAGGATCGCACAGATACGCAGTATTTT.

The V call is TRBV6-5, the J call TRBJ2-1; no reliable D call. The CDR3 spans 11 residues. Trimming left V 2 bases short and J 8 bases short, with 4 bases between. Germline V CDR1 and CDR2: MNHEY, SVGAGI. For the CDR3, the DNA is TGTGCCAGCAGTTACCTCGATGAGCAGTTCTTC. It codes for CASSYLDEQFF.

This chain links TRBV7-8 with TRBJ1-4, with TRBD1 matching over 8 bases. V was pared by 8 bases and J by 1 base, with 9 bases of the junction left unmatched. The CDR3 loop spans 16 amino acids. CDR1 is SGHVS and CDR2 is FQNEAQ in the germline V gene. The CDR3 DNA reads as TGTGCCAGCGTCCGGACAGGGTTTATAACTAATGAAAAACTGTTTTTT. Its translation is CASVRTGFITNEKLFF.

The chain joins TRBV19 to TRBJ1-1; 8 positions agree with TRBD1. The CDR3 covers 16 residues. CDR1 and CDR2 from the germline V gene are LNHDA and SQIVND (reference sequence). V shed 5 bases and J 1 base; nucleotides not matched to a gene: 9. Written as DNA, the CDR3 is TGTGCCAGTAGTCCCCGGACAGGGACGACGAACACTGAAGCTTTCTTT. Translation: CASSPRTGTTNTEAFF.

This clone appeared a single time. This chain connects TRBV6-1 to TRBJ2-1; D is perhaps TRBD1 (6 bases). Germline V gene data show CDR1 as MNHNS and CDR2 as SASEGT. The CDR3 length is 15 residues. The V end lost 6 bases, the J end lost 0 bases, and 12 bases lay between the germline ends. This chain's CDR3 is CASRTQGYSYNEQFF. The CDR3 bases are TGTGCCAGCAGGACACAGGGCTACTCCTACAATGAGCAGTTCTTC.

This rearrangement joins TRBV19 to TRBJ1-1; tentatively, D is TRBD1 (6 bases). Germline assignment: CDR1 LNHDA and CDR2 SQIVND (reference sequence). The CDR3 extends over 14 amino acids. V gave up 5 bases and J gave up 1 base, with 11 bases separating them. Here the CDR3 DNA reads TGTGCCAGTAGTGCCCAACAGGGGAACACTGAAGCTTTCTTT. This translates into CASSAQQGNTEAFF.

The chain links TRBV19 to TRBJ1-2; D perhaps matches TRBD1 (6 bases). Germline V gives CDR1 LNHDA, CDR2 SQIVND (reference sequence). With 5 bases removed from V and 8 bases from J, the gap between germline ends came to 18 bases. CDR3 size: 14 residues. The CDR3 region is CASSELTGYGGYTF. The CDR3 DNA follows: TGTGCCAGTAGTGAACTAACAGGGTACGGCGGCTACACCTTC.

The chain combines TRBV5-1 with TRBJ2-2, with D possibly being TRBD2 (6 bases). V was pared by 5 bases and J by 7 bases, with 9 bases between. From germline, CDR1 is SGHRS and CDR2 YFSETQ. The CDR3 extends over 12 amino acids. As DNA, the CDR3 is TGCGCCAGCAGTTGGGACTTCGGGGAGCTGTTTTTT. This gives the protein CASSWDFGELFF.

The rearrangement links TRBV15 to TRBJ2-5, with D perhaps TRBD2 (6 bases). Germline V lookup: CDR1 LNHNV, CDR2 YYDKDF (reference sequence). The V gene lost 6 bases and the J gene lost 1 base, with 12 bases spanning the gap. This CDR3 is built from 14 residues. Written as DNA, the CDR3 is TGTGCCACCAGTTACCAGCGGGTCCAAGAGACCCAGTACTTC. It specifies CATSYQRVQETQYF.

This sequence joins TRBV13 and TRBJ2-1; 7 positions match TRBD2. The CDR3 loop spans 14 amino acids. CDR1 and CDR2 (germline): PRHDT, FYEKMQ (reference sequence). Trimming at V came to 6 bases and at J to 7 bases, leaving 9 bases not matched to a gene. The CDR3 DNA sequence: TGTGCCAGCAGTCAGGGACTACCGTTTAATGAGCAGTTCTTC. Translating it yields CASSQGLPFNEQFF.

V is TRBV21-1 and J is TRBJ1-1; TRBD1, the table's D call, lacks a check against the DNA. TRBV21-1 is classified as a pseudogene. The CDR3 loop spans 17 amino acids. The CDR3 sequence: CASSKNPGPRENTEAFF. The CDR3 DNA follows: TGTGCCAGCAGCAAAAACCCGGGCCCCAGGGAGAACACTGAAGCTTTCTTT.

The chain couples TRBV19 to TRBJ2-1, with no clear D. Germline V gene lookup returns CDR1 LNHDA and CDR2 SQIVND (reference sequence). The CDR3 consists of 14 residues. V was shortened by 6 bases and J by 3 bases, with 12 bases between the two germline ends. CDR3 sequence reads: CASRSSPYYNEQFF. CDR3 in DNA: TGTGCCAGTAGGTCCTCTCCCTACTACAATGAGCAGTTCTTC.

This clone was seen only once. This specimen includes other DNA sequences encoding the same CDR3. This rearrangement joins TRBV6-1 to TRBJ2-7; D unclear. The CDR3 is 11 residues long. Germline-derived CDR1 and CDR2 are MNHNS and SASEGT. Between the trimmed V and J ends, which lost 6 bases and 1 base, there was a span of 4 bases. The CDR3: CASSVSYEQYF. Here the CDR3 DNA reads TGTGCCAGCAGCGTATCCTACGAGCAGTACTTC.

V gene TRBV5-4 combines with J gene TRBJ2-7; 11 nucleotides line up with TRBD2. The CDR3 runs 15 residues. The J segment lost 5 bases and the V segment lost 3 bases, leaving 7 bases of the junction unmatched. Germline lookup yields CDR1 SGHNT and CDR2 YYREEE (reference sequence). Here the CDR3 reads CASSYDSGRADEQYF. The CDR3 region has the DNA TGTGCCAGCAGCTATGATAGCGGGAGGGCCGACGAGCAGTACTTC.

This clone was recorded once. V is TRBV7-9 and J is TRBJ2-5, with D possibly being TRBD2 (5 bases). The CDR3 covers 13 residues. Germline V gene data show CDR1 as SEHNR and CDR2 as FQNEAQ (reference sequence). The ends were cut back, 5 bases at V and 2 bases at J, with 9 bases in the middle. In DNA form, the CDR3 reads TGTGCCAGCAGCGAGTCGGGACAAGAGACCCAGTACTTC. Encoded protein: CASSESGQETQYF.

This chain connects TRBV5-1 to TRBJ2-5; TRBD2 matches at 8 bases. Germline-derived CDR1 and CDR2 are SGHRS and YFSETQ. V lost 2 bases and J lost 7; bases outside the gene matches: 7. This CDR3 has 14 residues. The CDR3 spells CASSLGSGEGTQYF. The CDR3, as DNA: TGCGCCAGCAGCTTAGGTAGCGGGGAAGGGACCCAGTACTTC.

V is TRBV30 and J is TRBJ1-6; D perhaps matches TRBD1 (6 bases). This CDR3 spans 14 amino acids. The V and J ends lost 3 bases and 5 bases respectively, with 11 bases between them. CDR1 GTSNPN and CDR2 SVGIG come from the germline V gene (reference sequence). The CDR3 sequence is CAWRQGMDNSPLHF. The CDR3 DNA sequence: TGTGCCTGGAGGCAGGGGATGGATAATTCACCCCTCCACTTT.

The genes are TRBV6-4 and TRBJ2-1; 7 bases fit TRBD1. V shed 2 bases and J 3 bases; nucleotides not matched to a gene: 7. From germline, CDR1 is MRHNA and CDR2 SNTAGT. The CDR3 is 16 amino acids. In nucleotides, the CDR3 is TGTGCCAGCAGTGACGTCTGGACAGGACTCTACAATGAGCAGTTCTTC. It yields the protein CASSDVWTGLYNEQFF.

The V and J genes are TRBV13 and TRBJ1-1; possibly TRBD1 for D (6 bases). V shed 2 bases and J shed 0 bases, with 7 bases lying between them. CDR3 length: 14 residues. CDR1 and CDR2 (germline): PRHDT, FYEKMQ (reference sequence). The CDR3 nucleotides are TGTGCCAGCAGCTTACAGGGGATGAACACTGAAGCTTTCTTT. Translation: CASSLQGMNTEAFF.

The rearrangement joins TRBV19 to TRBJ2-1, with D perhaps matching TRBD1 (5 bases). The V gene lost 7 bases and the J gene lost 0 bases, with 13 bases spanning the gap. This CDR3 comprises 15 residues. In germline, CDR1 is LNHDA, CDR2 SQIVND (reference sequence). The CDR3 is CASIRTGLSYNEQFF. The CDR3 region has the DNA TGTGCCAGTATACGTACAGGTCTCTCCTACAATGAGCAGTTCTTC.

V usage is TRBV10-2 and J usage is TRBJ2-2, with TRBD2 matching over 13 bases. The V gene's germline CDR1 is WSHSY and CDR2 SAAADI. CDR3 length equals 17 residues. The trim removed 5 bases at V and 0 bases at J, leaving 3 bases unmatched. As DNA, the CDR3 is TGCGCCAGCAGTAGGACTAGCGGGGGCCCGAACACCGGGGAGCTGTTTTTT. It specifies CASSRTSGGPNTGELFF.